What follows describes a single T cell receptor beta chain. The CDR3 loop spans 16 amino acids. Trimming took 3 bases from V and 6 from J; bases not matched to a gene: 10. Germline lookup yields CDR1 SGHAT and CDR2 FQNNGV. Primers for the PCR totalled 60 Vbeta and 13 Jbeta. In the source study's methods: Per a later analysis, the number of unique TCR beta chains was approximately 80 million, of which 9 million to 12 million were shared. TCRdb's copy holds only in-frame clones and misses some; the assay was immunoSEQ multiplex PCR. V, J and clone size derive from that table, while D and trimming were established from the DNA sequence. The profile shows approximately 180,000 clones, about 73% of them singletons. This sample is drawn from a study of cytomegalovirus exposure and HLA in healthy donors.

The chain carries TRBV11-2 and TRBJ2-1; 8 bases are shared with TRBD2. Sequencing was done on a sample of PBMCs. The TCR originated in a woman in her 50s in good health and CMV-seropositive. DNA for the CDR3: TGTGCCAGCAGCTTCCTTCCGGGACTAGAAGGCAATGAGCAGTTCTTC. Its translation is CASSFLPGLEGNEQFF. Together with reference TRBV11-2 and TRBJ2-1, the CDR3 gives the full variable domain: EAGVAQSPRYKIIEKRQSVAFWCNPISGHATLYWYQQILGQGPKLLIQFQNNGVVDDSQLPKDRFSAERLKGVDSTLKIQPAKLEDSAVYLCASSFLPGLEGNEQFFGPGTRLTVL.